This T cell receptor beta chain stems from a study of T cell repertoires in cytomegalovirus infection. On this clonotype: Its cognate antigen is unknown.

Trimming removed 6 bases from V and 0 bases from J; junction bases left unmatched: 8. The CDR3 spans 17 residues. Per germline, CDR1 SNHLY and CDR2 FYNNEI. TCRdb re-derived calls from the reads in MiXCR, one entry per CDR3 protein. Of approximately 120,000 distinct CDR3 sequences listed, 29% are singletons. The sample consisted of CD8+ T cells from cultured PBMCs, taken from culture after CMV antigen stimulation. V usage is TRBV2 and J usage is TRBJ1-5; TRBD1 aligns across 10 bases. The TCR was taken from a human donor in good health (CMV status not recorded). Some clones in this sample may be carry-over from other donors' samples. The DNA of the CDR3 is TGTGCCAGCAGGCCCGGGACAGGGGCATATAGCAATCAGCCCCAGCATTTT. Protein sequence: CASRPGTGAYSNQPQHF.